This T cell receptor beta chain was observed in a study of identifying expanded T cells in peripheral blood (dated by TCRdb to between 2018 and 2021). Turning to the overall study: Four technical replicates, made by sequencing separate aliquots from the same pool of genomic DNA, were compared pairwise. Summary of the overall study and its limitations: Both the number of clones called differentially abundant and the false-positive rate were significantly reduced by the beta-binomial model across all healthy-donor time intervals. It was expected by the authors that biological variance in healthy repertoires might increase further over much longer intervals, such as months to years. The binomial model flagged around 1.1 differentially abundant clones between technical replicates, compared with about 17 over approximately two weeks and 19 over around four weeks. In all healthy donors, the variance in clone template counts between samples taken roughly 14 days apart rose significantly as total template count increased.

Taken from the germline V gene, the CDR1 and CDR2 loops are SGHVS and FNYEAQ. The junction carries 4 bases between V and J, which are trimmed by 1 base and 5 bases respectively. From the cysteine through the phenylalanine, the CDR3 covers 12 amino acids. The sequence is cut down to CDR3 DNA, 36 bases in frame from base 1. The immunoSEQ Assay, which uses bias-controlled multiplex PCR amplification of genomic DNA, was used to profile TCRbeta CDR3 regions. Turning to the authors' computational methods: The absolute abundance of each unique TCRbeta CDR3 region was quantified after sequences were collapsed and filtered. Differential abundance was tested with two models: a binomial (Fisher-equivalent) model and a beta-binomial model that adds time-dependent variance fitted from healthy donors. Any clone with fewer than 5 combined templates was excluded, and a clone was called differentially abundant if its Benjamini-Hochberg FDR was below 0.01. Using the form v = (b*log(k)+a)^2, the beta-binomial variance was modeled as a function of the total template count across the two samples. TCRdb limited this immuneACCESS table to in-frame rearrangements with V and J called. A share of clones is missing; checked studies link under half to unresolved V genes, and the rest is unexplained. The D gene and trimming were derived from the DNA, and the V and J assignments and clone size from that table. This sample gives 100,000 or so clones in total; 80% to 90% of them show up just once. The ten largest clonotypes hold approximately 5.7% of the sample.

With regard to this clone: Its antigen specificity is not known. No much larger clone exists at a distance of one base, and base qualities are not known.

No immune events, such as infections, were documented for the healthy donors during the collection period. Healthy-donor blood repertoires served as a training cohort to calibrate time-dependent variance in a beta-binomial model of T-cell clone differential abundance. The training cohort comprised 10 healthy donors, 3 female and 7 male. Donor ages ranged from about 25 to 64 years, with an average of roughly 40 years. Whole blood was collected from each healthy donor at three time points spaced 2 to 3 weeks apart and obtained from a commercial supplier. Genomic DNA was extracted from unsorted whole blood for immunosequencing.

The sequence was obtained from a person aged 18 to 69 in good health. Rearrangement joined TRBV7-6 to TRBJ2-3, with the D gene not clear enough to name. Material: blood. The CDR3 reads as follows: CASSLGIDTQYF. The base sequence is TGTGCCAGCAGCTTAGGCATAGATACGCAGTATTTT.